The rows below give T cell receptor beta chains drawn from one sample of a study of blood T cell repertoires in COVID-19. Measured with immunoSEQ multiplex PCR; TCRdb has only the in-frame clones, and not every one. The profile shows some 67,000 clones, 75% to 95% of them singletons. The material sequenced was peripheral blood. These receptors were obtained from a woman aged 18-29 years with acute or convalescent COVID-19. Both conserved end residues are part of each CDR3. The D gene is left open where the match is weak. Some rows have no size entry. The others give once, few or many, or a class for an expanded clone.

J: TRBJ1-2
size: NA
D: TRBD1
V: TRBV15
CDR3: CATSRRDRGYYGYTF
DNA: TGTGCCACCAGCAGACGGGACAGGGGGTACTATGGCTACACCTTC

J: TRBJ1-5
size: few
D: NA
V: TRBV6-2/TRBV6-3
CDR3: CASSSNFNQPQHF
DNA: TGTGCCAGCAGTTCTAACTTCAATCAGCCCCAGCATTTT

J: TRBJ2-5
size: NA
D: TRBD2
V: TRBV9
CDR3: CASSIGLAGEFRETQYF
DNA: TGTGCCAGCAGCATCGGACTAGCGGGAGAATTTCGAGAGACCCAGTACTTC

J: TRBJ2-3
size: NA
D: NA
V: TRBV11-3
CDR3: CASSSRAGSTDTQYF
DNA: TGTGCCAGCAGCTCTCGGGCGGGAAGCACAGATACGCAGTATTTT

J: TRBJ1-1
size: once
D: NA
V: TRBV6-6
CDR3: CATEVSDTEAFF
DNA: TGTGCCACCGAGGTGTCGGACACTGAAGCTTTCTTT

J: TRBJ2-5
size: NA
D: NA
V: TRBV7-6
CDR3: CASSLADVAAQYF
DNA: TGTGCCAGCAGCTTAGCGGATGTGGCGGCCCAGTACTTC

J: TRBJ1-2
size: NA
D: NA
V: TRBV7-6
CDR3: CASGPGQNYGYTF
DNA: TGTGCCAGCGGGCCAGGGCAAAACTATGGCTACACCTTC

J: TRBJ1-2
size: NA
D: TRBD1
V: TRBV11-2
CDR3: CASSRDSSSYGYTF
DNA: TGTGCCAGCAGCCGGGACAGTAGTAGCTATGGCTACACCTTC

J: TRBJ1-6
size: once
D: TRBD1
V: TRBV10-3
CDR3: CATRDRNNSPLHF
DNA: TGTGCCACAAGGGACAGAAATAATTCACCCCTCCACTTT

J: TRBJ1-5
size: NA
D: TRBD1
V: TRBV2
CDR3: CASQRDREQPQHF
DNA: TGTGCCAGCCAACGGGACAGGGAACAGCCCCAGCATTTT

J: TRBJ2-1
size: NA
D: TRBD2
V: TRBV27
CDR3: CASRRGLAGGSNEQFF
DNA: TGTGCCAGCAGGAGGGGACTAGCGGGCGGGAGCAATGAGCAGTTCTTC

J: TRBJ2-5
size: few
D: TRBD2
V: TRBV5-1
CDR3: CASSFAGEETQYF
DNA: TGCGCCAGCAGTTTTGCGGGGGAGGAGACCCAGTACTTC

J: TRBJ2-3
size: NA
D: TRBD2
V: TRBV30
CDR3: CAWRLGGGQYF
DNA: TGTGCCTGGAGGCTCGGGGGGGGGCAGTATTTT

J: TRBJ1-1
size: NA
D: TRBD1
V: TRBV2
CDR3: CAEDRVTEAFF
DNA: TGTGCAGAAGACAGGGTCACTGAAGCTTTCTTT

J: TRBJ2-1
size: NA
D: TRBD2
V: TRBV19
CDR3: CASSAWTSGRPGGEQFF
DNA: TGTGCCAGTAGTGCCTGGACTAGCGGGAGGCCCGGGGGTGAGCAGTTCTTC

J: TRBJ2-2
size: NA
D: NA
V: TRBV3-1/TRBV3-2
CDR3: CASSQEVRGGELFF
DNA: TGTGCCAGCAGCCAAGAGGTCAGGGGCGGGGAGCTGTTTTTT

J: TRBJ2-1
size: NA
D: TRBD1
V: TRBV24-1
CDR3: CATSDYGTEYNEQFF
DNA: TGTGCCACCAGTGATTACGGGACAGAGTACAATGAGCAGTTCTTC

J: TRBJ1-2
size: NA
D: TRBD1
V: TRBV7-2
CDR3: CASSPGQGNRVLIYGYTF
DNA: TGTGCCAGCAGCCCCGGACAGGGAAACAGAGTATTAATCTATGGCTACACCTTC

J: TRBJ2-7
size: NA
D: NA
V: TRBV5-6
CDR3: CASSLGGAEQYF
DNA: TGTGCCAGCAGCTTGGGTGGGGCCGAGCAGTACTTC

J: TRBJ2-4
size: NA
D: NA
V: TRBV6-1
CDR3: CASSVGAGTLAKNIQYF
DNA: TGTGCCAGCAGTGTGGGGGCGGGCACACTAGCCAAAAACATTCAGTACTTC

J: TRBJ2-7
size: NA
D: NA
V: TRBV29-1
CDR3: CSVVTGIGNEQYF
DNA: TGCAGCGTTGTTACAGGTATTGGGAACGAGCAGTACTTC

J: TRBJ2-1
size: NA
D: TRBD2
V: TRBV7-8
CDR3: CASSETSVEQFF
DNA: TGTGCCAGCAGCGAGACTAGCGTTGAGCAGTTCTTC

J: TRBJ1-1
size: NA
D: NA
V: TRBV7-9
CDR3: CASSPGAPLGAFF
DNA: TGTGCCAGCAGCCCGGGAGCTCCCTTGGGAGCTTTCTTT

J: TRBJ2-1
size: NA
D: NA
V: TRBV10-3
CDR3: CAISESGQGGYNEQFF
DNA: TGTGCCATCAGTGAGTCCGGGCAGGGGGGTTACAATGAGCAGTTCTTC

J: TRBJ1-2
size: NA
D: TRBD1
V: TRBV2
CDR3: CASSGTGGIVGYTF
DNA: TGTGCCAGCAGTGGAACAGGGGGCATCGTCGGCTACACCTTC

J: TRBJ1-2
size: NA
D: TRBD1
V: TRBV5-5
CDR3: CASSSGQGNTYGYTF
DNA: TGTGCCAGCAGCTCCGGACAGGGAAATACCTATGGCTACACCTTC

J: TRBJ1-2
size: NA
D: NA
V: TRBV7-9
CDR3: CASSLGVDGYTF
DNA: TGTGCCAGCAGCTTAGGCGTTGATGGCTACACCTTC

J: TRBJ2-7
size: NA
D: NA
V: TRBV5-1
CDR3: CASSSGTSTYEQYF
DNA: TGCGCCAGCAGCAGCGGGACATCTACCTACGAGCAGTACTTC

J: TRBJ1-6
size: NA
D: NA
V: TRBV28
CDR3: CASSFRVSPLHF
DNA: TGTGCCAGCAGTTTCAGGGTCTCACCCCTCCACTTT

J: TRBJ1-1
size: once
D: NA
V: TRBV5-5
CDR3: CASSRDTTNTEAFF
DNA: TGTGCCAGCAGCCGAGACACCACGAACACTGAAGCTTTCTTT

J: TRBJ2-3
size: NA
D: TRBD2
V: TRBV29-1
CDR3: CSVPGTSGRNTDTQYF
DNA: TGCAGCGTCCCCGGGACTAGCGGAAGGAACACAGATACGCAGTATTTT

J: TRBJ1-1
size: NA
D: NA
V: TRBV19
CDR3: CASRAGEEVTEAFF
DNA: TGTGCCAGTAGGGCGGGGGAAGAGGTCACTGAAGCTTTCTTT

J: TRBJ2-1
size: NA
D: NA
V: TRBV3-1/TRBV3-2
CDR3: CASSRTGYNEQFF
DNA: TGTGCCAGCAGCCGGACTGGTTACAATGAGCAGTTCTTC

J: TRBJ1-1
size: NA
D: NA
V: TRBV27
CDR3: CASRVQELNTEAFF
DNA: TGTGCCAGCCGCGTACAGGAATTGAACACTGAAGCTTTCTTT

J: TRBJ2-5
size: NA
D: NA
V: TRBV10-3
CDR3: CAISEAGDGGETQYF
DNA: TGTGCCATCAGTGAGGCCGGGGATGGTGGGGAGACCCAGTACTTC

J: TRBJ2-1
size: NA
D: NA
V: TRBV7-2
CDR3: CASGGARSSYNEQFF
DNA: TGTGCCAGCGGGGGGGCTCGAAGCTCCTACAATGAGCAGTTCTTC

J: TRBJ2-3
size: once
D: TRBD2
V: TRBV4-1
CDR3: CASSQVGIAGGADTQYF
DNA: TGCGCCAGCAGCCAAGTCGGAATAGCGGGGGGGGCAGATACGCAGTATTTT

J: TRBJ1-5
size: NA
D: NA
V: TRBV5-6
CDR3: CASSLQGGRQPQHF
DNA: TGTGCCAGCAGCCTACAGGGCGGGAGACAGCCCCAGCATTTT

J: TRBJ1-6
size: once
D: NA
V: TRBV14
CDR3: CASRHGGSYNSPLHF
DNA: TGTGCCAGTCGACACGGGGGGTCCTATAATTCACCCCTCCACTTT

J: TRBJ1-5
size: NA
D: NA
V: TRBV19
CDR3: CASSIREGQQPQHF
DNA: TGTGCCAGTAGTATAAGGGAGGGGCAGCAGCCCCAGCATTTT

J: TRBJ1-2
size: NA
D: TRBD1
V: TRBV7-9
CDR3: CASSSFRQGVYGYTF
DNA: TGTGCCAGCAGCTCCTTCCGACAGGGGGTCTATGGCTACACCTTC

J: TRBJ1-4
size: NA
D: TRBD1
V: TRBV7-9
CDR3: CASSFGQDNEKLFF
DNA: TGTGCCAGCAGCTTTGGACAGGACAATGAAAAACTGTTTTTT

J: TRBJ1-2
size: NA
D: TRBD1
V: TRBV29-1
CDR3: CSVDLRGQGNGYTF
DNA: TGCAGCGTTGACCTCAGGGGACAGGGGAATGGCTACACCTTC

J: TRBJ1-1
size: NA
D: NA
V: TRBV24-1
CDR3: CATSDTPGTEAFF
DNA: TGTGCCACCAGTGATACTCCGGGTACTGAAGCTTTCTTT

J: TRBJ1-1
size: NA
D: NA
V: TRBV29-1
CDR3: CGADTNTEAFF
DNA: TGCGGCGCAGACACGAACACTGAAGCTTTCTTT

J: TRBJ1-5
size: NA
D: TRBD1
V: TRBV28
CDR3: CASSSTRTGDRQPQHF
DNA: TGTGCCAGCAGTTCAACCCGGACAGGGGATCGTCAGCCCCAGCATTTT

J: TRBJ1-3
size: NA
D: TRBD1
V: TRBV27
CDR3: CASSPRTGSGNTIYF
DNA: TGTGCCAGCAGTCCCCGGACAGGCTCTGGAAACACCATATATTTT

J: TRBJ1-1
size: NA
D: NA
V: TRBV2
CDR3: CASSEAGQPYREDTEAFF
DNA: TGTGCCAGCAGTGAAGCGGGGCAGCCATACAGAGAGGACACTGAAGCTTTCTTT

J: TRBJ2-3
size: NA
D: TRBD1
V: TRBV9
CDR3: CASSSGTGTDTQYF
DNA: TGTGCCAGCAGCTCCGGGACAGGAACAGATACGCAGTATTTT

J: TRBJ1-2
size: NA
D: TRBD1
V: TRBV6-1
CDR3: CASSEFIGQGTGYTF
DNA: TGTGCCAGCAGTGAATTTATTGGACAGGGGACTGGCTACACCTTC

J: TRBJ2-7
size: NA
D: NA
V: TRBV2
CDR3: CASRTTLTYEQYF
DNA: TGTGCCAGCAGGACGACACTCACCTACGAGCAGTACTTC

J: TRBJ2-2
size: NA
D: NA
V: TRBV2
CDR3: CASSELRTNTGELFF
DNA: TGTGCCAGCAGTGAACTGCGAACGAACACCGGGGAGCTGTTTTTT

J: TRBJ1-4
size: NA
D: TRBD1
V: TRBV7-8
CDR3: CASSSRLSGGPGGEKLFF
DNA: TGTGCCAGCAGCTCTCGACTTTCAGGGGGTCCCGGTGGGGAAAAACTGTTTTTT